This T cell receptor beta chain was retrieved from a study of blood T cell repertoires in COVID-19. The protocol was immunoSEQ multiplex PCR, while the TCRdb copy is restricted to in-frame clones and leaves out a portion. Seen here are around 120,000 clones, around 90% observed once, and the top ten hold about 1.5%. V lost 2 bases and J 2 bases, leaving 11 bases between the germline ends. CDR3 size: 15 residues. Germline CDR1 reads LGHDT; CDR2 reads YNNKEL (reference sequence). The V call is TRBV3-1 (or the pseudogene TRBV3-2), the J call TRBJ2-3; TRBD2 might be the D (6 bases). The clonotype originates from a human donor in a cohort sampled during active COVID-19. Sequencing input: peripheral blood. CDR3 coding DNA: TGTGCCAGCAGCCAATATCTAGCGAACACAGATACGCAGTATTTT. It specifies CASSQYLANTDTQYF.